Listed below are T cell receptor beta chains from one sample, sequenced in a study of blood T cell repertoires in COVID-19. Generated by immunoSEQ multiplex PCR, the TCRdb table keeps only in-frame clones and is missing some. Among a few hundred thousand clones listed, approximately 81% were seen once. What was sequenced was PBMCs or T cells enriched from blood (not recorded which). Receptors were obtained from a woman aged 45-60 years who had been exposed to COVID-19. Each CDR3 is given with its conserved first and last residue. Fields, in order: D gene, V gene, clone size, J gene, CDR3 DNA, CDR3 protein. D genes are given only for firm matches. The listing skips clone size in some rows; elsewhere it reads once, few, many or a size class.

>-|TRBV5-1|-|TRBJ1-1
TGCGCCAGCAGCTTAAGTTTGATTACTATGAACACTGAAGCTTTCTTT
CASSLSLITMNTEAFF
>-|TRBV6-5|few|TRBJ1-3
TGTGCCAGCAGTCCACAGGCAGCTGGAAACACCATATATTTT
CASSPQAAGNTIYF
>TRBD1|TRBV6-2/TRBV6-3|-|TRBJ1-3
TGTGCCAGCAGTCGACAGGGCCGGCTCTCTGGAAACACCATATATTTT
CASSRQGRLSGNTIYF
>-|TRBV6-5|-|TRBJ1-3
TGTGCCCGCGTGTTCGGGTTCTCTGGAAACACCATATATTTT
CARVFGFSGNTIYF
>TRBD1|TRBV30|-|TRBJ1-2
TGTGCCTGGAGTAGGGACAGGGCTGGGGGCTACACCTTC
CAWSRDRAGGYTF
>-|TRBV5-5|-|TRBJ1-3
TGTGCCAGCAGCCCACGGGGGGGACCTGGAAACACCATATATTTT
CASSPRGGPGNTIYF
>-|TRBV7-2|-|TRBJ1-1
TGTGCCAGCAGCCCCCGTACCGCTTGGCTTGAAGCTTTCTTT
CASSPRTAWLEAFF
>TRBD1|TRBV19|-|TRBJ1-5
TGTGCCAGTTCCCGGGACAGGGGGTTTAGGAGCAATCAGCCCCAGCATTTT
CASSRDRGFRSNQPQHF
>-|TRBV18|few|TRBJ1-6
TGTGCCAGCCAACCCCGGGGGAATTCACCCCTCCACTTT
CASQPRGNSPLHF
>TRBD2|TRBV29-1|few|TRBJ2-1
TGCAGCGCCGTCGGGACTAGATTTAGTAGTGAGCAGTTCTTC
CSAVGTRFSSEQFF
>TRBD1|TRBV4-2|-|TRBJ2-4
TGTGCCAGCAGCCAAAGGGACAGGGGTTGGGGAGCCAAAAACATTCAGTACTTC
CASSQRDRGWGAKNIQYF
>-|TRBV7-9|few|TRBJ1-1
TGTGCCAGCGATACAACGAACACTGAAGCTTTCTTT
CASDTTNTEAFF
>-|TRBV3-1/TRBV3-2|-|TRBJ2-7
TGTGCCAGCAGCCCCGCGACAGGCTCCTACGAGCAGTACTTC
CASSPATGSYEQYF
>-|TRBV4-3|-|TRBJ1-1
TGCGCCAGCAGCCGGGACGGGGGCACTGAAGCTTTCTTT
CASSRDGGTEAFF
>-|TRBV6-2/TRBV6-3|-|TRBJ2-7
TGTGCCAGCAGTTACGGGGGGGGCGCGAGATTCATCTACGAGCAGTACTTC
CASSYGGGARFIYEQYF
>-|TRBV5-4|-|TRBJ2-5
TGTGCCAGCAGCGCGGGACAGCAAGAGACCCAGTACTTC
CASSAGQQETQYF
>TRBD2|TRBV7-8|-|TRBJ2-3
TGTGCCAGCAGCTTAGCCCTAGCGGGGGCAGATACGCAGTATTTT
CASSLALAGADTQYF
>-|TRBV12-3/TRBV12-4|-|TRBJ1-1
TGTGCCAGCAGTTTAATGGGGCCCGAAGCTTTCTTT
CASSLMGPEAFF
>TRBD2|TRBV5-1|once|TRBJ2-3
TGCGCCAGCAGCTCGCGAGCCCCCGGGACTAGCGGGGGGTCGTCAGATACGCAGTATTTT
CASSSRAPGTSGGSSDTQYF
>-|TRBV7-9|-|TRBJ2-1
TGTGCCAGCAGCTTTTACGACGGGAGCTCCTACAATGAGCAGTTCTTC
CASSFYDGSSYNEQFF
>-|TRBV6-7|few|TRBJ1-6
TGTGCCAGCATATATGGGGGGTCCTTACACTCCTATAATTCACCCCTCCACTTT
CASIYGGSLHSYNSPLHF
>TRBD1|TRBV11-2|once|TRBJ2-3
TGTGCCAGCAGCGGGGACAGGGTTACAGATACGCAGTATTTT
CASSGDRVTDTQYF
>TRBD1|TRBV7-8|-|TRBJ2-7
TGTGCCAGCAGCTCCCGGGACAGGGGGCCCTACGAGCAGTACTTC
CASSSRDRGPYEQYF
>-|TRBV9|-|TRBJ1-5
TGTGCCAGCAGTCAGGGTTCCAATCAGCCCCAGCATTTT
CASSQGSNQPQHF
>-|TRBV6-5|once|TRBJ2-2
TGTGCCAGCAGCTCGGGTCTCAACACCGGGGAGCTGTTTTTT
CASSSGLNTGELFF
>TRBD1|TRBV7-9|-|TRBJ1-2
TGTGCCAGCAGCCTATTCCGGACAGGGACAGGCTACACCTTC
CASSLFRTGTGYTF
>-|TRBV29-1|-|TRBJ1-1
TGCAGCGTCGCGGACAGCCTTGAAGCTTTCTTT
CSVADSLEAFF
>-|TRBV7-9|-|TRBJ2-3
TGTGCCAGCAGCTTCCTTGGCCTAGTGGGTCGCACAGATACGCAGTATTTT
CASSFLGLVGRTDTQYF
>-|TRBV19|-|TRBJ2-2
TGTGCCAGTAGTATAGGCGGAACAGGGAAATTCGCCGGGGAGCTGTTTTTT
CASSIGGTGKFAGELFF
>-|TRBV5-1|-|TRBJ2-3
TGCGCCAGCACCGGACGGACGGGAATGGATACGCAGTATTTT
CASTGRTGMDTQYF
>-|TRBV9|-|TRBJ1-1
TGTGCCAGCAGCTCAGCTCCAGGGGACACTGAAGCTTTCTTT
CASSSAPGDTEAFF
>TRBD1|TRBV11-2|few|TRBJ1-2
TGTGCCAGCAGCTTAGAGGGGACAGGGGGCGTCTTC
CASSLEGTGGVF
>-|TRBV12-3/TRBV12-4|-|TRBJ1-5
TGTGCCAGCAGTTTCGCAGGGCAGCCCCAGCATTTT
CASSFAGQPQHF
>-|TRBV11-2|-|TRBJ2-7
TGTGCCAGCAGCTTCCCGAGCTCCTACGAGCAGTACTTC
CASSFPSSYEQYF
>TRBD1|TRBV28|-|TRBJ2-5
TGTGCCAGCAGTTCGTACCGGGACAGGGGAGAGACCCAGTACTTC
CASSSYRDRGETQYF
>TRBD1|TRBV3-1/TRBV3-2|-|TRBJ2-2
TGTGCCAGCAGCCGCCGACAGGGGATGAACACCGGGGAGCTGTTTTTT
CASSRRQGMNTGELFF
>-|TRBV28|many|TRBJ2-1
TGTGCCAGCACCCTAGGGGGTCCCGATGAGCAGTTCTTC
CASTLGGPDEQFF
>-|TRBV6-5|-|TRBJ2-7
TGTGCCAGCAGTTCCAGGGGTGTCTACGAGCAGTACTTC
CASSSRGVYEQYF
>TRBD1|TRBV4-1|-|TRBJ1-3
TGCGCCAGCAGGGCAAGCGGTGGGACAGGCCTCTCTGGAAACACCATATATTTT
CASRASGGTGLSGNTIYF
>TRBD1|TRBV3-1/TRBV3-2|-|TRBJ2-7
TGTGCCAGCAGCCCAACAGGGGACGAGCAGTACTTC
CASSPTGDEQYF
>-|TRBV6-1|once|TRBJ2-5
TGTGCCAGCAGTGAAGCTTCTAGGCAGGGGACCCAGTACTTC
CASSEASRQGTQYF